Each of the 8 T cell receptor beta chains below was sequenced from the same sample in a study of identical twins. TCRdb independently ran MiXCR on the 5' RACE reads; one entry per CDR3 protein. The sample lists under 350,000 distinct CDR3 sequences; 7.5% to 9.5% were seen once. The same data also contributed to another study, on yellow fever vaccine responses in identical twins.

Sequenced material: CD8+ T cells sorted from blood. The receptors were gathered from a woman in her late teens or twenties in good health.

This clonotype was counted a few times. The genes are TRBV6-4 and TRBJ2-2, with 16 bases identical to TRBD2. Unmatched junction bases numbered 15, after V lost 5 bases and J lost 0 bases. CDR1 and CDR2 from the germline V gene are MRHNA and SNTAGT. The CDR3 is made up of 22 amino acids. CDR3 coding DNA: TGTGCCAGCAGTCCACGGGGACTAGCGGGGGGGCTAATTTCCTCGAACACCGGGGAGCTGTTTTTT. It translates to CASSPRGLAGGLISSNTGELFF.

The rearrangement joins TRBV2 to TRBJ1-1; the D gene is possibly TRBD1 (5 bases). Germline CDR1 and CDR2: SNHLY and FYNNEI. CDR3 size: 17 residues. Trimming pared 5 bases from V and 1 base from J, leaving 20 bases between. The CDR3 spells CASSLDSWGGTNTEAFF. In nucleotides, the CDR3 is TGTGCCAGCAGTCTCGACTCATGGGGAGGGACGAACACTGAAGCTTTCTTT.

This clonotype was counted between two and nine times. The V call is TRBV5-1, the J call TRBJ2-7, with 9 bases lining up with TRBD2. The V segment lost 0 bases and the J segment 1 base; nucleotides outside the gene matches: 8. This CDR3 has 17 residues. Germline loops: CDR1 SGHRS, CDR2 YFSETQ. The CDR3 loop reads CASSLARATSGSYEQYF. In DNA, the CDR3 is TGCGCCAGCAGCTTGGCCCGGGCGACTAGCGGTTCCTACGAGCAGTACTTC.

This chain links TRBV6-5 with TRBJ2-7; the match to TRBD1 covers 12 bases. Germline values: CDR1 MNHEY, CDR2 SVGAGI. The CDR3 has 17 residues. V lost 2 bases to trimming and J lost 2 bases; unmatched junction nucleotides: 7. In nucleotides, the CDR3 is TGTGCCAGCAGTTACGAGGGGACAGGGGGCGCGCCCTACGAGCAGTACTTC. Translation: CASSYEGTGGAPYEQYF.

This chain uses TRBV11-2 with TRBJ2-5; 8 nucleotides line up with TRBD2. The trim removed 4 bases at V and 5 bases at J, leaving 18 bases unmatched. The CDR3 extends over 18 amino acids. Germline-derived CDR1 and CDR2 are SGHAT and FQNNGV. CDR3 protein: CASSSTGTRVPTWETQYF. The CDR3 DNA is TGTGCCAGCAGCTCGACCGGGACTAGGGTCCCTACGTGGGAGACCCAGTACTTC.

This chain links TRBV5-6 with TRBJ2-1; 10 bases match TRBD2. There are 17 residues in the CDR3. Trimming cost V 1 base and J 8 bases; bases outside gene matches: 12. Germline V gene sequence: CDR1 SGHDT, CDR2 YYEEEE. The CDR3 nucleotides read TGTGCCAGCAGCTTGATCGCGCTAGCGGGAGTTTCGTATGAGCAGTTCTTC. It translates to CASSLIALAGVSYEQFF.

Only a few counts were recorded for this clonotype. This sequence joins TRBV7-6 and TRBJ2-5; possibly TRBD1 or TRBD2 for D (5 bases each). This CDR3 contains 15 residues. Per germline, CDR1 SGHVS and CDR2 FNYEAQ. Trimming took off 2 bases at V and 2 bases at J, with 12 bases between the two ends. CDR3 sequence (DNA): TGTGCCAGCAGCTTATTTTTAGGGGAGCAAGAGACCCAGTACTTC. Translating it yields CASSLFLGEQETQYF.

The chain joins TRBV6-2 or TRBV6-3 to TRBJ2-1; TRBD2 agrees at 8 bases. Germline V CDR1 and CDR2: MNHEY, SVGEGT. The CDR3 is 20 residues long. The V segment lost 0 bases and the J segment 0 bases; nucleotides outside the gene matches: 13. CDR3 region: CASSYSEWRTSGSSYNEQFF. CDR3 DNA: TGTGCCAGCAGTTACTCGGAATGGAGAACAAGCGGGAGCTCCTACAATGAGCAGTTCTTC.